This T cell receptor (beta chain) was identified in a study of fetal regulatory T cell absence and autoimmunity. Study-wide background: The IPEX patients lacked clinical diabetes but had exocrine pancreas autoimmunity.

General study points: In IPEX syndrome, oligoclonal enrichment was read as supporting prenatal antigen-driven autoimmunity in the pancreas.

V shed 1 base and J shed 7 bases, with 4 bases lying between them. The CDR3 extends over 11 amino acids. Germline loops: CDR1 SGHDT, CDR2 YYEEEE. The survey-level immunoSEQ assay was used. Sequencing was performed with immunoSEQ multiplex PCR; in TCRdb, only in-frame clones are kept and a portion is missing. Altogether about 50,000 clones are present, about 80% being singletons, with the ten largest covering 0.35% to 0.45%. This clone was observed once. Its target is not known. The clonotype originates from a newborn boy with IPEX syndrome. The chain combines TRBV5-6 with TRBJ2-3; D is unresolved. Specimen: cord blood. The CDR3 spells CASSLRNTQYF. The CDR3 nucleotides read TGTGCCAGCAGCTTGCGCAATACGCAGTATTTT.